This TCR beta chain was identified during a study of OX40 agonist ivuxolimab in advanced cancers. Study summary: Ivuxolimab, an antibody that agonizes OX40 (CD134), was administered to the patients. Recorded diagnoses for dose-escalation patients were hepatocellular carcinoma, melanoma, renal cell or head and neck cancer.

Remarks on this clone: The antigen is unknown.

Profiled with immunoSEQ multiplex PCR; TCRdb holds only in-frame clones, not every one. Of 45,000 to 65,000 clones listed, 80% to 90% were seen once; the top ten hold over 1.5%. The V gene lost 1 base and the J gene lost 13 bases, with 14 bases spanning the gap. This CDR3 region has 13 residues. Germline V gives CDR1 SGHTA, CDR2 FQGNSA. Study findings and constraints: CD4+ and CD8+ blood T cells expanded clonally by week 6 at 0.1 to 3.0 mg/kg.

This sample comprised CD4+ or CD8+ T cells sorted from blood, obtained in a trial of the OX40 agonist ivuxolimab. The chain combines TRBV7-2 with TRBJ2-1; D might be TRBD1 (6 bases). This sequence originates from an adult with an advanced solid tumor such as melanoma, head and neck, liver or kidney cancer. Here the CDR3 DNA reads TGTGCCAGCAGCTTAGAGAGGGGGTCAGTCCAGTTCTTC. Protein product: CASSLERGSVQFF.